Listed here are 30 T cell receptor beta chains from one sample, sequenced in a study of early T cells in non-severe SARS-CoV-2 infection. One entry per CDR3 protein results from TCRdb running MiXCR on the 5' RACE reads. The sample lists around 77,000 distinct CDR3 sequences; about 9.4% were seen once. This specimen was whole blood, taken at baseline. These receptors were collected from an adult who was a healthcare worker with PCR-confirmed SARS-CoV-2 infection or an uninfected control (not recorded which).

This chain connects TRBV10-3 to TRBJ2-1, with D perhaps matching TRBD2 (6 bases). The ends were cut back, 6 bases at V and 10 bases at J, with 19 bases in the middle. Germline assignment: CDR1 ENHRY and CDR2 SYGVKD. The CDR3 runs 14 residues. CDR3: CAISPGGEAGEQFF. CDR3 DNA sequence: TGTGCCATCAGCCCAGGAGGGGAGGCTGGAGAGCAGTTCTTC.

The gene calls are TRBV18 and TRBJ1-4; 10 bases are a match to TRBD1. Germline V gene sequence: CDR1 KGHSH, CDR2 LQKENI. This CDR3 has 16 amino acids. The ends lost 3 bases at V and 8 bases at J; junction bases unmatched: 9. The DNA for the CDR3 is TGTGCCAGCTCACCGATCCAAGGACAGGGGGACGAAAAACTGTTTTTT. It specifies CASSPIQGQGDEKLFF.

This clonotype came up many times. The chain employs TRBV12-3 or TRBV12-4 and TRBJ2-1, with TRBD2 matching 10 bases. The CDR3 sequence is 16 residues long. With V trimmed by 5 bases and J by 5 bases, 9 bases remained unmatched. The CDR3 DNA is TGTGCCAGCAGTCAAACAGCGGGGGGGGATGACAATGAGCAGTTCTTC. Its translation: CASSQTAGGDDNEQFF.

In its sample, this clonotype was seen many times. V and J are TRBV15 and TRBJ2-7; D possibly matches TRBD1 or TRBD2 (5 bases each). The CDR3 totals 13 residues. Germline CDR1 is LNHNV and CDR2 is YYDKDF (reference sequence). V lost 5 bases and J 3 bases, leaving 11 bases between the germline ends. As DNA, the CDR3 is TGTGCCACCAGCCCGGGACCTTTCTACGAGCAGTACTTC. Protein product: CATSPGPFYEQYF.

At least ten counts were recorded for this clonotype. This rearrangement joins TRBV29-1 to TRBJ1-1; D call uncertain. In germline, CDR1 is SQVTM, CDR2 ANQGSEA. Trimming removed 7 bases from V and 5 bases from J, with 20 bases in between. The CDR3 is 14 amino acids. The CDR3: CSAQDGGPATEAFF. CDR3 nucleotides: TGCAGCGCTCAGGACGGCGGCCCCGCAACTGAAGCTTTCTTT.

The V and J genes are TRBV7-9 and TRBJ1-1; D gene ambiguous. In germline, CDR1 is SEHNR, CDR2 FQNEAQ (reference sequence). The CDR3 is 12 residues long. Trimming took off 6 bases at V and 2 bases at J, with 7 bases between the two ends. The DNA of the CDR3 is TGTGCCAGCAGTCACGACAACACTGAAGCTTTCTTT. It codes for CASSHDNTEAFF.

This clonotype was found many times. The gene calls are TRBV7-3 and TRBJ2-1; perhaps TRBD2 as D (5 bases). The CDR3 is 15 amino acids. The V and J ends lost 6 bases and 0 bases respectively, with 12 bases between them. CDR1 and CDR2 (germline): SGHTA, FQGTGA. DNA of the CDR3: TGTGCCAGCAGTCCGAGGGAGAGCTCCTACAATGAGCAGTTCTTC. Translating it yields CASSPRESSYNEQFF.

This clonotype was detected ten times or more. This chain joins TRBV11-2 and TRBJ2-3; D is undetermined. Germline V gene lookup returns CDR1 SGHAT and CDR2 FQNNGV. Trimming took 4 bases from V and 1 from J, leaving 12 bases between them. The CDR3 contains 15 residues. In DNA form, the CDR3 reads TGTGCCAGCAGCTCCGAGCTTGCCGGCACAGATACGCAGTATTTT. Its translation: CASSSELAGTDTQYF. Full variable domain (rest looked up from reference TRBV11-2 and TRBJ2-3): EAGVAQSPRYKIIEKRQSVAFWCNPISGHATLYWYQQILGQGPKLLIQFQNNGVVDDSQLPKDRFSAERLKGVDSTLKIQPAKLEDSAVYLCASSSELAGTDTQYFGPGTRLTVL.

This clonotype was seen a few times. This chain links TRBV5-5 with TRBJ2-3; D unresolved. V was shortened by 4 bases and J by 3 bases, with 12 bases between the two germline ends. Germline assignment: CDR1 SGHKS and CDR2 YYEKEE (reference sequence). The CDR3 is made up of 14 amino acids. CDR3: CASSPFAETDTQYF. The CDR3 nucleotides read TGTGCCAGCAGCCCCTTCGCGGAAACAGATACGCAGTATTTT. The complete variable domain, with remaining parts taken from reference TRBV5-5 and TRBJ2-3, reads DAGVTQSPTHLIKTRGQQVTLRCSPISGHKSVSWYQQVLGQGPQFIFQYYEKEERGRGNFPDRFSARQFPNYSSELNVNALLLGDSALYLCASSPFAETDTQYFGPGTRLTVL.

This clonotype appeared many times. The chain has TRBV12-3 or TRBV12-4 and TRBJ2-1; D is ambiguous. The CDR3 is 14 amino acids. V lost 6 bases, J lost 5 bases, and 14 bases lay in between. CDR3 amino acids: CASRQFSRDNEQFF. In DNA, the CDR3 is TGTGCCAGCAGGCAATTTAGTCGGGACAATGAGCAGTTCTTC.

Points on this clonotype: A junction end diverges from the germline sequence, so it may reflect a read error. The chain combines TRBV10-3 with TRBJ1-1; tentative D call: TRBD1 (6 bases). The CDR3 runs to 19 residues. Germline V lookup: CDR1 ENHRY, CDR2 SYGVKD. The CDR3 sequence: CAISENWAASGGQNTEAFF. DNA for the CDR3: TGTGCCATCAGTGAGAATTGGGCGGCTAGCGGGGGCCAGAACACTGAGGCTTTCTTT.

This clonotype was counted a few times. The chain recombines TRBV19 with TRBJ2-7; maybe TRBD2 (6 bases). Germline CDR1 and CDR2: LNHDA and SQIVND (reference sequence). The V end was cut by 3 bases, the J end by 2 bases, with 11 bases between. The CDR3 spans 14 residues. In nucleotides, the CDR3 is TGTGCCAGTAGTATGGGAGGCTCAGCCTACGAGCAGTACTTC. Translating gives CASSMGGSAYEQYF.

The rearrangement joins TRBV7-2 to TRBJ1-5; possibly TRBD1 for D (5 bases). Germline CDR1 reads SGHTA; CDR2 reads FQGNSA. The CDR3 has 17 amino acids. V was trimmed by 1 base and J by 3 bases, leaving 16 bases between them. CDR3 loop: CASSLGRAQGSNQPQHF. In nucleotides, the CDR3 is TGTGCCAGCAGCTTAGGCAGGGCCCAGGGATCCAATCAGCCCCAGCATTTT.

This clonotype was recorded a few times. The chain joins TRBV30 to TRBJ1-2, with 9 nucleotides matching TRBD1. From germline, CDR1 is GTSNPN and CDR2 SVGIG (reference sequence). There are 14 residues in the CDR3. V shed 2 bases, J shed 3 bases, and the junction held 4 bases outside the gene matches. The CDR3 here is CAWSPDRGDYGYTF. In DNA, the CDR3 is TGTGCCTGGAGTCCGGACAGGGGTGACTATGGCTACACCTTC.

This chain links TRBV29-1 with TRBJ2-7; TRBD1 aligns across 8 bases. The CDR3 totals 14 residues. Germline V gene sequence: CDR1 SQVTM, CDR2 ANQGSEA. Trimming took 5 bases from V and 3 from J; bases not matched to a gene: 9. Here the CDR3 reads CSVTPGTGDYEQYF. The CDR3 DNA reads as TGCAGCGTTACACCCGGGACAGGAGACTACGAGCAGTACTTC.

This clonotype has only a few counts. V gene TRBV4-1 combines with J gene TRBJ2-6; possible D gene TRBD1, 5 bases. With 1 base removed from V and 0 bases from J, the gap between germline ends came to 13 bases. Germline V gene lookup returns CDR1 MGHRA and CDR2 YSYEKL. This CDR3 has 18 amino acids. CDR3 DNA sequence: TGCGCCAGCAGCCAAGTGACAGAAAGATACTCTGGGGCCAACGTCCTGACTTTC. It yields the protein CASSQVTERYSGANVLTF.

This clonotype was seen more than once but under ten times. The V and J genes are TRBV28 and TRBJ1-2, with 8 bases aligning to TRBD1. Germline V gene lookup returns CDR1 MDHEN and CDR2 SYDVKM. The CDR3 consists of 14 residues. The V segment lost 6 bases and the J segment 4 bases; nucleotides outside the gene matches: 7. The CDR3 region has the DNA TGTGCCAGCAGCTCCCGGGACAGGTTCTATGGCTACACCTTC. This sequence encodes CASSSRDRFYGYTF.

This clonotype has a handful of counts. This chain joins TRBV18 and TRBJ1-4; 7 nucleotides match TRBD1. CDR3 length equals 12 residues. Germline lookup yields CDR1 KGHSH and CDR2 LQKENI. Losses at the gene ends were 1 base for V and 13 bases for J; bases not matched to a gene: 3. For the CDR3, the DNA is TGTGCCAGCTCACCACGGGCAGGGGGACTGTTTTTT. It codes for CASSPRAGGLFF.

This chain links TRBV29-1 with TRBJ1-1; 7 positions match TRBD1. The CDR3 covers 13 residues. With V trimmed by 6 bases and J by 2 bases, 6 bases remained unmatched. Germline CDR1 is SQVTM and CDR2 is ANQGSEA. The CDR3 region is CSVQRDSNTEAFF. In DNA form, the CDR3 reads TGCAGCGTCCAACGGGACAGTAACACTGAAGCTTTCTTT.

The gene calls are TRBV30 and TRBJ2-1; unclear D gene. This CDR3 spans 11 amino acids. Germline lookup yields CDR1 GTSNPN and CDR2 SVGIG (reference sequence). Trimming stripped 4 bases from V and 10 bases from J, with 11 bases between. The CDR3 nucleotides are TGTGCCTGGACTTCCCAGACCGAGCAGTTCTTC. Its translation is CAWTSQTEQFF.

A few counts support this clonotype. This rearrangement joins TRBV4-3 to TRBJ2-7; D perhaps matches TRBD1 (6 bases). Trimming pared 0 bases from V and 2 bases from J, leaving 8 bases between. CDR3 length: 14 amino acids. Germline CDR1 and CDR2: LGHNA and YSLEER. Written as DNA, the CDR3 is TGCGCCAGCAGCCAAGAAAGGGGGACCTACGAGCAGTACTTC. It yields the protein CASSQERGTYEQYF.

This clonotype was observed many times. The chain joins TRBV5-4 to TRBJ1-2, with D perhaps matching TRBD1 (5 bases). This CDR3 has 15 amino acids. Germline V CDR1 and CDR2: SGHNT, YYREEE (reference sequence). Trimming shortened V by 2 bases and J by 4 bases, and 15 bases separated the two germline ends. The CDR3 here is CASSFRQSGTYGYTF. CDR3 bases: TGTGCCAGCAGCTTTAGACAGTCTGGGACCTATGGCTACACCTTC.

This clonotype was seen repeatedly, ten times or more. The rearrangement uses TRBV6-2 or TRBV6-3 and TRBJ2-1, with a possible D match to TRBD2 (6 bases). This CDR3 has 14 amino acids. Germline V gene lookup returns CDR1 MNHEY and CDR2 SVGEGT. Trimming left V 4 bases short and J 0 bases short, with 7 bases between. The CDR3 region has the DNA TGTGCCAGCAGTTGGGACTTCTCCTACAATGAGCAGTTCTTC. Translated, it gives CASSWDFSYNEQFF.

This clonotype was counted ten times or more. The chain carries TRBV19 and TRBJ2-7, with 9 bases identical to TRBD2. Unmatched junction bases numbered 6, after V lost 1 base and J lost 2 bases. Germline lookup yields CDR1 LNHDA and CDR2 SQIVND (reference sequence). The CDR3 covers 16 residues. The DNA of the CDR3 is TGTGCCAGTAGTATAGCAGCGGGGGGCCGAGCCTACGAGCAGTACTTC. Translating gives CASSIAAGGRAYEQYF.

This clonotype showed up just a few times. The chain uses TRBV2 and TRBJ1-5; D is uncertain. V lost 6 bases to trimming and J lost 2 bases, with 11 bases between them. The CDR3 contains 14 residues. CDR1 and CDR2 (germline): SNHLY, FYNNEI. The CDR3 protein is CASSLGPGNQPQHF. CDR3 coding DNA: TGTGCCAGCAGCCTCGGACCTGGCAATCAGCCCCAGCATTTT.

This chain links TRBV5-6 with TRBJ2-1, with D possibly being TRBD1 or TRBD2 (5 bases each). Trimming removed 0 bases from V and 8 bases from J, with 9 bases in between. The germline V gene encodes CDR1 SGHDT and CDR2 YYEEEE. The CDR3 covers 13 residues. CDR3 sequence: CASSLVQDYEQFF. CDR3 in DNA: TGTGCCAGCAGCTTGGTACAGGACTATGAGCAGTTCTTC.

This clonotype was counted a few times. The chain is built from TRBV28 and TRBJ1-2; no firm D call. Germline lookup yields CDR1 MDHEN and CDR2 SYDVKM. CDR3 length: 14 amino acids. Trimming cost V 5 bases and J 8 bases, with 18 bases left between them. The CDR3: CASSPRTSLLGYTF. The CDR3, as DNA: TGTGCCAGCAGTCCGAGGACTAGCCTGTTGGGCTACACCTTC.

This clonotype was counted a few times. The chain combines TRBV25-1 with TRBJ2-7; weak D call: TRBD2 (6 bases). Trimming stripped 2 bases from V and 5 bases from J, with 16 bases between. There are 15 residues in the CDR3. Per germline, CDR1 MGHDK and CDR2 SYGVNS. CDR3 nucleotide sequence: TGTGCCAGCAGTGAAACGGCGGGGACCCTTAACGAGCAGTACTTC. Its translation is CASSETAGTLNEQYF.

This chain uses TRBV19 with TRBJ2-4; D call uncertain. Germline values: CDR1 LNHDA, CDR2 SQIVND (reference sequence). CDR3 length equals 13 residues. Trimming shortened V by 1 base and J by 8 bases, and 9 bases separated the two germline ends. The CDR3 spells CASSIGPDDIQYF. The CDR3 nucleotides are TGTGCCAGTAGTATAGGCCCGGATGACATTCAGTACTTC. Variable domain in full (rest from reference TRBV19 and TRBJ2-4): DGGITQSPKYLFRKEGQNVTLSCEQNLNHDAMYWYRQDPGQGLRLIYYSQIVNDFQKGDIAEGYSVSREKKESFPLTVTSAQKNPTAFYLCASSIGPDDIQYFGAGTRLSVL.

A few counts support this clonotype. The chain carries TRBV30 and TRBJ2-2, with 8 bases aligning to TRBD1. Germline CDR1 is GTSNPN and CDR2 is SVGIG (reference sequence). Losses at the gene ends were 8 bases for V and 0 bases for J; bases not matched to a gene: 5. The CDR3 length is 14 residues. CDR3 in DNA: TGTGCCAGGACAGGGCATACGAACACCGGGGAGCTGTTTTTT. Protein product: CARTGHTNTGELFF.